A selection of T cell receptor beta chains follows, all from one sample in a study of cytomegalovirus exposure and HLA in healthy donors. Sequenced by immunoSEQ multiplex PCR; TCRdb stores in-frame clones only, minus some. The sample comprises roughly 150,000 clones, around three quarters of which are singletons, and 3.1% rests with the top ten. The material sequenced was PBMCs. The receptors were gathered from a male donor in good health and CMV-seronegative. CDR3s include the opening cysteine and the closing phenylalanine or tryptophan. A D gene is named only where the DNA matches it firmly. Size tells how often a clone was seen (once, few, many) or the class of an expanded clone, and some rows leave it out.

>TRBJ2-3|TRBV11-2|few|TRBD2
CASSWGPGGADTQYF
TGTGCCAGCAGCTGGGGACCGGGAGGGGCAGATACGCAGTATTTT
>TRBJ1-5|TRBV7-8|-|-
CASSLGLNQPQHF
TGTGCCAGCAGCTTAGGACTCAATCAGCCCCAGCATTTT
>TRBJ2-7|TRBV9|-|TRBD2
CASSEGLADSYEQYF
TGTGCCAGCAGCGAGGGACTAGCGGACTCCTACGAGCAGTACTTC
>TRBJ2-3|TRBV15|-|TRBD2
CATSRVRGAITDTQYF
TGTGCCACCAGCAGAGTGCGGGGGGCGATCACAGATACGCAGTATTTT
>TRBJ1-6|TRBV30|-|TRBD1
CAWSGGTVYNSPLHF
TGTGCCTGGAGTGGGGGGACAGTCTATAATTCACCCCTCCACTTT
>TRBJ2-7|TRBV7-2|-|TRBD2
CASSFRPPSGTYEQYF
TGTGCCAGCAGCTTTAGGCCCCCTAGCGGGACCTACGAGCAGTACTTC
>TRBJ2-1|TRBV27|-|TRBD2
CASSLREGFNEQFF
TGTGCCAGCAGTTTGCGGGAGGGCTTCAATGAGCAGTTCTTC
>TRBJ2-2|TRBV4-1|-|-
CASSRTGTGELFF
TGCGCCAGCAGTCGAACAGGGACCGGGGAGCTGTTTTTT
>TRBJ2-5|TRBV7-9|-|TRBD1
CASSSSGGPGTQYF
TGTGCCAGCAGCTCATCAGGGGGTCCCGGGACCCAGTACTTC
>TRBJ2-4|TRBV28|few|-
CASSPQDSLIAKNIQYF
TGTGCCAGCAGTCCCCAGGACAGTTTAATAGCCAAAAACATTCAGTACTTC
>TRBJ1-2|TRBV6-6|-|-
CASSRQPPLGYTF
TGTGCCAGCAGTCGACAGCCCCCATTAGGCTACACCTTC
>TRBJ2-3|TRBV6-4|-|TRBD2
CASTPDAGGADTQYF
TGTGCCAGCACCCCTGATGCGGGGGGTGCAGATACGCAGTATTTT
>TRBJ2-7|TRBV5-4|-|-
CASSLAQGSYEQYF
TGTGCCAGCAGCTTGGCACAGGGATCGTACGAGCAGTACTTC
>TRBJ2-7|TRBV4-1|-|TRBD1
CASSEGTGAFEQYF
TGCGCCAGCAGCGAAGGGACAGGGGCCTTCGAGCAGTACTTC
>TRBJ2-1|TRBV7-9|few|TRBD1
CASSPRGQGLYNEQFF
TGTGCCAGCAGTCCTCGCGGACAGGGGTTATACAATGAGCAGTTCTTC
>TRBJ2-7|TRBV28|-|TRBD1
CASSSGGQPSYEQYF
TGTGCCAGCAGCTCTGGGGGACAGCCATCCTACGAGCAGTACTTC
>TRBJ2-2|TRBV7-3|-|TRBD2
CASSSRTSFGGELFF
TGTGCCAGCAGCTCGCGGACTAGCTTCGGCGGGGAGCTGTTTTTT
>TRBJ2-5|TRBV7-2|few|TRBD2
CASSRGLAGQETQYF
TGTGCCAGCAGCCGGGGACTAGCGGGCCAAGAGACCCAGTACTTC
>TRBJ2-7|TRBV27|-|TRBD1
CASSLLGTARTSYEQYF
TGTGCCAGCAGTTTATTAGGGACAGCCAGAACGTCCTACGAGCAGTACTTC
>TRBJ2-7|TRBV7-9|-|-
CASSLQRTYEQYF
TGTGCCAGCAGCTTACAGAGGACCTACGAGCAGTACTTC
>TRBJ2-3|TRBV5-1|-|-
CASSSGGQEDTQYF
TGCGCCAGCAGCTCAGGAGGCCAAGAGGATACGCAGTATTTT
>TRBJ1-1|TRBV19|-|-
CASGRAGESF
TGTGCCAGTGGGAGGGCAGGGGAATCATTT